The 15 T cell receptor beta chains in this list originate from one sample, sequenced in a study of cytomegalovirus exposure and HLA in healthy donors. Primers: 60 Vbeta forward and 13 Jbeta reverse. TCRdb's copy holds only in-frame clones and misses some; the assay was immunoSEQ multiplex PCR. This sample has roughly 180,000 clones, with over 60% found just once. Sequencing was carried out using PBMCs. Receptors were obtained from a man between 18 and 35 years old in good health and CMV-seronegative.

The chain is built from TRBV5-4 and TRBJ2-3, with D possibly TRBD1 on 5 matching bases. The V gene's germline CDR1 is SGHNT and CDR2 YYREEE (reference sequence). The V gene lost 0 bases and the J gene lost 4 bases, with 18 bases spanning the gap. CDR3 length equals 17 residues. The CDR3 DNA reads TGTGCCAGCAGCTTGGTGGGCAGCTATACCAGGGCAGATACGCAGTATTTT. Residues: CASSLVGSYTRADTQYF.

The V and J genes are TRBV9 and TRBJ1-1, with a tentative D call TRBD1 (5 bases). CDR1 is SGDLS and CDR2 is YYNGEE in the germline V gene. This CDR3 is 15 amino acids long. V lost 4 bases and J 1 base, leaving 14 bases between the germline ends. CDR3 protein: CASSRGHLTNTEAFF. The DNA of the CDR3 is TGTGCCAGCAGCCGAGGACACCTAACGAACACTGAAGCTTTCTTT.

The DNA of the CDR3 is TGTGCCAGCATCCCCGCTAGGATGCAGCCCCAGCATTTT. As protein: CASIPARMQPQHF. V and J are TRBV6-1 and TRBJ1-5; D remains ambiguous. The germline gives CDR1 MNHNS, CDR2 SASEGT. There are 13 residues in the CDR3. V was clipped by 7 bases and J by 7 bases, with 14 bases between them.

The chain has TRBV28 and TRBJ1-1, with TRBD1 matching 8 bases. CDR1 MDHEN and CDR2 SYDVKM come from the germline V gene. This CDR3 has 16 amino acids. V lost 6 bases, J lost 5 bases, and 14 bases stayed unmatched. This CDR3 reads CASSAIPQGAHTEAFF. The CDR3 DNA reads TGTGCCAGCAGCGCTATTCCCCAGGGGGCTCATACTGAAGCTTTCTTT.

The chain couples TRBV5-4 to TRBJ2-2; 10 bases line up with TRBD2. V shed 4 bases and J 5 bases; nucleotides not matched to a gene: 11. The CDR3 contains 17 residues. Germline-derived CDR1 and CDR2 are SGHNT and YYREEE (reference sequence). The CDR3 nucleotides read TGTGCCAGCAGCCCCGTGGAGCGGGAGGGTCGAACCGGGGAGCTGTTTTTT. Translated, it gives CASSPVEREGRTGELFF.

CDR3 protein: CASGSTASNTGELFF. The CDR3 DNA follows: TGCGCCAGCGGGTCGACAGCATCGAACACCGGGGAGCTGTTTTTT. The chain recombines TRBV5-1 with TRBJ2-2; weak D call: TRBD1 (5 bases). Trimming left V 7 bases short and J 0 bases short, with 13 bases between. Germline CDR1 is SGHRS and CDR2 is YFSETQ. The length of the CDR3 is 15 residues.

In this sample, this clone turned up once. The chain carries TRBV7-9 and TRBJ1-2; a weak D match, TRBD1 (5 bases). Germline assignment: CDR1 SEHNR and CDR2 FQNEAQ (reference sequence). The CDR3 runs 14 residues. V was cut by 5 bases and J by 6 bases, with 16 bases left in between. CDR3 nucleotides: TGTGCCAGCAGCCCCAGCGGGGGTGTCAATGGCTACACCTTC. Translated: CASSPSGGVNGYTF.

This clone turned up a few times. V usage is TRBV7-6 and J usage is TRBJ1-5; possibly TRBD1 for D (6 bases). CDR1 is SGHVS and CDR2 is FNYEAQ in the germline V gene. Trimming removed 0 bases from V and 2 bases from J, with 14 bases in between. There are 17 residues in the CDR3. The CDR3 loop is CASSLAVGGVGNQPQHF. CDR3 nucleotide sequence: TGTGCCAGCAGCTTAGCGGTTGGGGGCGTTGGCAATCAGCCCCAGCATTTT.

This clone showed up just a few times. The chain joins TRBV21-1 to TRBJ2-6; TRBD1 reflects the table's D call only, with no check against the DNA. TRBV21-1 corresponds to a pseudogene. The CDR3 sequence is 17 residues long. CDR3 coding DNA: TGTGCCAGCAGCCCCCGAATAGGGACAGCTGGGGCCAACGTCCTGACTTTC. It encodes CASSPRIGTAGANVLTF.

V is TRBV6-5 and J is TRBJ1-6; 9 bases map to TRBD1. Looked up from germline, CDR1 is MNHEY and CDR2 is SVGAGI. Germline trimming cut 2 bases from V and 9 bases from J; bases unmatched to any gene: 8. The CDR3 covers 16 residues. CDR3 sequence (DNA): TGTGCCAGCAGTTACGCCGGGACAGGGATAATTTCACCCCTCCACTTT. Protein sequence: CASSYAGTGIISPLHF.

The chain links TRBV13 to TRBJ1-2; TRBD1 matches 9 bases. Per germline, CDR1 PRHDT and CDR2 FYEKMQ (reference sequence). CDR3 length: 14 amino acids. The junction had 8 bases not matched to a gene; V was cut back by 4 bases and J by 8 bases. The CDR3 here is CASSWGQGVRGYTF. The CDR3 nucleotides are TGTGCCAGCAGCTGGGGACAGGGTGTACGGGGCTACACCTTC.

The chain carries TRBV30 and TRBJ1-1, with 9 nucleotides matching TRBD1. V shed 3 bases, J shed 2 bases, and the junction held 1 base outside the gene matches. CDR3 length: 13 amino acids. The germline gives CDR1 GTSNPN, CDR2 SVGIG (reference sequence). CDR3 protein: CAWRQGANTEAFF. The CDR3 nucleotides are TGTGCCTGGAGACAGGGGGCCAACACTGAAGCTTTCTTT.

The J gene is TRBJ2-6, the V gene TRBV6-1; the D is unclear. The V end lost 5 bases, the J end lost 0 bases, and 2 bases lay between the germline ends. Germline V gives CDR1 MNHNS, CDR2 SASEGT. The CDR3 has 13 residues. The CDR3 nucleotides are TGTGCCAGCAGTCTCTCTGGGGCCAACGTCCTGACTTTC. Encoded protein: CASSLSGANVLTF.

This clone occurred once. This sequence joins TRBV5-1 and TRBJ1-1, with D uncertain. This CDR3 region has 12 residues. The V end was cut by 4 bases, the J end by 2 bases, with 6 bases between. Germline V gene sequence: CDR1 SGHRS, CDR2 YFSETQ. The CDR3 DNA follows: TGCGCCAGCAGCGGGCCCAACACTGAAGCTTTCTTT. Amino acid sequence: CASSGPNTEAFF.

The chain couples TRBV16 to TRBJ1-2, with 9 bases identical to TRBD1. The CDR3 loop spans 14 amino acids. The V gene end was trimmed by 2 bases and the J gene end by 2 bases; junction bases not matched to a gene: 0. Germline V CDR1 and CDR2: KGHSY, FQNENV. The CDR3 sequence: CASSQGTGNYGYTF. CDR3 sequence (DNA): TGTGCCAGCAGCCAAGGGACAGGGAACTATGGCTACACCTTC.